The 11 T cell receptor beta chains below all came from one sample that was sequenced in a study of molecular identifiers for immune sequencing clone quantification. Each CDR3 protein gets one entry after TCRdb re-called the PCR reads with MiXCR. The profile covers fewer than 70,000 distinct CDR3 sequences, with 15% to 20% appearing a single time and approximately 1.5% taken by the ten largest. The specimen sequenced was naive CD8+ T cells from blood, with Jurkat cell RNA spiked in. Documented subset: FACS-sorted CD8+CD4-CCR7+CD45RA+ naive T cells. Every receptor here comes from a human donor in good health. Some libraries in this study had Jurkat cell RNA spiked in.

This clonotype was recorded at least ten times. This rearrangement joins TRBV10-3 to TRBJ2-4; 8 bases line up with TRBD2. Losses at the gene ends were 0 bases for V and 7 bases for J; bases not matched to a gene: 5. The CDR3 runs to 15 residues. Germline CDR1 and CDR2: ENHRY and SYGVKD. CDR3 coding DNA: TGTGCCATCAGTGAGTCCTGGGGACTAGACAACATTCAGTACTTC. It encodes CAISESWGLDNIQYF.

With regard to this clonotype: This may arise from a read error, as a much more abundant clone is one base away. This chain joins TRBV19 and TRBJ1-5; D gene ambiguous. Germline CDR1 reads LNHDA; CDR2 reads SQIVND (reference sequence). Trimming cost V 10 bases and J 0 bases, with 16 bases left between them. The CDR3 sequence is 15 residues long. CDR3 sequence reads: CATTTRGNSNQPQHF. The CDR3 DNA reads TGTGCCACCACCACCCGGGGAAATAGCAATCAGCCCCAGCATTTT.

This clonotype was recorded many times. The chain links TRBV6-5 to TRBJ2-4; D gene unclear. Germline-derived CDR1 and CDR2 are MNHEY and SVGAGI. The CDR3 has 16 amino acids. The V end lost 10 bases, the J end lost 9 bases, and 28 bases lay between the germline ends. The CDR3 sequence is CAIKSEALGNIGIQYF. CDR3 nucleotide sequence: TGTGCCATTAAGTCCGAGGCCTTAGGAAACATAGGCATTCAGTACTTC.

Worth noting for this clonotype: This could be a read error, since a much larger clone is one nucleotide away. The chain couples TRBV2 to TRBJ2-3; 10 positions agree with TRBD2. The CDR3 length is 13 residues. Trimming cost V 9 bases and J 8 bases; bases outside gene matches: 8. Germline V CDR1 and CDR2: SNHLY, FYNNEI. CDR3 coding DNA: TGTGCCAGGAGCGAGGTAGCGGGAGGTACGCAGTATTTT. As protein: CARSEVAGGTQYF.

This clonotype was observed many times. The V gene is TRBV7-9, the J gene TRBJ2-3; 9 bases line up with TRBD2. V trimming: 1 base; J trimming: 4 bases; junction bases outside the gene matches: 9. This CDR3 spans 17 amino acids. The germline V gene has CDR1 SEHNR and CDR2 FQNEAQ (reference sequence). Written as DNA, the CDR3 is TGTGCCAGCAGCTTAGGTATTGCGGGAGGGCCCGCAGATACGCAGTATTTT. Translation: CASSLGIAGGPADTQYF. Complete variable domain (other parts from reference TRBV7-9 and TRBJ2-3): DTGVSQNPRHKITKRGQNVTFRCDPISEHNRLYWYRQTLGQGPEFLTYFQNEAQLEKSRLLSDRFSAERPKGSFSTLEIQRTEQGDSAMYLCASSLGIAGGPADTQYFGPGTRLTVL.

This clonotype has at least ten counts. V and J are TRBV6-7 and TRBJ2-7, with D uncertain. TRBV6-7 is annotated as an ORF whose role is uncertain. The CDR3 has 13 amino acids. Trimming cost V 9 bases and J 0 bases, with 12 bases left between them. The CDR3 bases are TGTGCCAGTATGTTTCTACTCTCCTACGAGCAGTACTTC. Translation gives CASMFLLSYEQYF.

Ten or more counts support this clonotype. The V and J genes are TRBV3-1 and TRBJ2-5; TRBD1 might be the D (5 bases). With 0 bases removed from V and 2 bases from J, the gap between germline ends came to 10 bases. CDR3 length equals 15 residues. Germline loops: CDR1 LGHDT, CDR2 YNNKEL (reference sequence). The CDR3: CASSQELWTQETQYF. In nucleotides, the CDR3 is TGTGCCAGCAGCCAAGAGTTATGGACACAAGAGACCCAGTACTTC.

This clonotype was seen more than once but under ten times. The CDR3 DNA follows: TGTGCTAGTGCCGTGATGGGGGGGGTGAATGAGCAGTTCTTC. Translation gives CASAVMGGVNEQFF. The chain uses TRBV12-5 and TRBJ2-1; 7 bases agree with TRBD2. V shed 7 bases and J 7 bases; nucleotides not matched to a gene: 10. Per the germline V gene, CDR1 is LGHNT and CDR2 is FRNRAP. This CDR3 has 14 residues.

There are many counts of this clonotype. The gene calls are TRBV28 and TRBJ1-1; weak D call: TRBD1 (5 bases). The V gene lost 6 bases and the J gene lost 1 base, with 15 bases spanning the gap. The germline gives CDR1 MDHEN, CDR2 SYDVKM. The CDR3 runs to 15 residues. The CDR3 sequence is CASRPWGGENTEAFF. The CDR3 DNA reads TGTGCCAGCAGACCCTGGGGAGGGGAGAACACTGAAGCTTTCTTT.

This clonotype came up many times. The chain has TRBV6-1 and TRBJ2-3; maybe TRBD2 (5 bases). CDR1 and CDR2 from the germline V gene are MNHNS and SASEGT. V lost 2 bases and J lost 2, with 17 bases in between. CDR3 length equals 17 residues. CDR3 in DNA: TGTGCCAGCAGTGAACATCTAGCCATGCCCACCACAGATACGCAGTATTTT. This sequence encodes CASSEHLAMPTTDTQYF.

The chain has TRBV7-2 and TRBJ1-6; TRBD1 matches at 7 bases. CDR1 and CDR2 (germline): SGHTA, FQGNSA. After removal of 0 bases from V and 9 bases from J, the junction contained 5 bases not matched to a gene. The length of the CDR3 is 15 residues. CDR3 amino acids: CASSLANRGRSPLHF. DNA of the CDR3: TGTGCCAGCAGCTTAGCGAACAGGGGTCGTTCACCCCTCCACTTT.